This T cell receptor beta chain was retrieved from a study of blood T cell repertoires in COVID-19. Sequencing was performed with immunoSEQ multiplex PCR; in TCRdb, only in-frame clones are kept and a portion is missing. Of over 130,000 clones in the sample, 80% to 90% were seen once. With 4 bases removed from V and 3 bases from J, the gap between germline ends came to 4 bases. The germline V gene encodes CDR1 SEHNR and CDR2 FQNEAQ (reference sequence). The CDR3 runs to 11 residues. The table lists this clone with a count of one. V usage is TRBV7-9 and J usage is TRBJ2-7; D gene ambiguous. The clonotype was recovered from a woman aged 50 to 60 with acute COVID-19. Material: PBMCs or T cells enriched from blood (not recorded which). The CDR3 loop is CASSSNYEQYF. The CDR3 coding sequence is TGTGCCAGCAGCTCTAACTACGAGCAGTACTTC.